This T cell receptor beta chain was observed in a study of shared clonotypes between healthy human individuals. This CDR3 has 15 residues. CDR1 and CDR2 (germline): SNHLY, FYNNEI. Trimming removed 4 bases from V and 2 bases from J; junction bases left unmatched: 3. Only CD45RO-negative cells positively selected for CCR7 counted as naive CD8 cells, so terminally differentiated effector memory CD45RA+ cells were excluded. Sequencing was performed with immunoSEQ multiplex PCR; in TCRdb, only in-frame clones are kept and a portion is missing. The profile shows hundreds of thousands of clones, roughly 95% of them singletons.

The sample comprised naive CD8+ T cells sorted from blood. This receptor was identified in a woman in her 30s in good health. V and J are TRBV2 and TRBJ2-7, with 12 bases lining up with TRBD2. The CDR3 sequence is CASSGRTSGAYEQYF. The CDR3 DNA follows: TGTGCCAGCAGTGGCAGGACTAGCGGGGCCTACGAGCAGTACTTC.